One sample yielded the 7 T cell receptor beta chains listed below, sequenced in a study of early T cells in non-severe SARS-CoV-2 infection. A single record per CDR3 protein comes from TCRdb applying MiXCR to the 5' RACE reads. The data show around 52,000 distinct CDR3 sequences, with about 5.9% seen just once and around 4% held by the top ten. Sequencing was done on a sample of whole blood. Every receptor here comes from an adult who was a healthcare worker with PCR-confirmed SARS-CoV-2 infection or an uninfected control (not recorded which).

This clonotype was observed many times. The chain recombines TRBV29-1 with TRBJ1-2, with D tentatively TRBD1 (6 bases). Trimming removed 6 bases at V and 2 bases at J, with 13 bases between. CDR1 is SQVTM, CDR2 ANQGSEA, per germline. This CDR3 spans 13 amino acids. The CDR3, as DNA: TGCAGCGTGGACGTCGACAGGAACTATGGCTACACCTTC. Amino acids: CSVDVDRNYGYTF.

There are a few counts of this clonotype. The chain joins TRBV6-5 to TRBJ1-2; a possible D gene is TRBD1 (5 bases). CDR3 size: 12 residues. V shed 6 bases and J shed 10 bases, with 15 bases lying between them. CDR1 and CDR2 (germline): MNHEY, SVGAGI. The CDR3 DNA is TGTGCCAGCAGCCCCGCCAGGGCGCTCTACACCTTC. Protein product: CASSPARALYTF.

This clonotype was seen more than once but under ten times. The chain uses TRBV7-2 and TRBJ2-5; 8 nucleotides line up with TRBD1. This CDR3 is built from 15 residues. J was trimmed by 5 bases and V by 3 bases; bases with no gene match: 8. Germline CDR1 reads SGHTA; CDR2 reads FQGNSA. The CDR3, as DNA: TGTGCCAGCAGCTTCCAGGGGGCCGAAGCCGAGACCCAGTACTTC. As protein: CASSFQGAEAETQYF.

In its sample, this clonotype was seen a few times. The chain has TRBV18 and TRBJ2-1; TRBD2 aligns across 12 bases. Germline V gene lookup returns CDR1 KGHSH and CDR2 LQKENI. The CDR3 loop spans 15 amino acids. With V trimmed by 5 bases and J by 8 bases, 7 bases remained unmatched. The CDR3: CASSIRTSGDDEQFF. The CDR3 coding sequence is TGTGCCAGCTCAATCCGGACTAGCGGGGACGATGAGCAGTTCTTC.

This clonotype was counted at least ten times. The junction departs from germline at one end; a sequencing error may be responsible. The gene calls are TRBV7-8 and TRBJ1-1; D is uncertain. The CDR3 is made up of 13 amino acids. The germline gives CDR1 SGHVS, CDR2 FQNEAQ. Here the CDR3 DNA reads TGTGCCAGCAGCTTAAGCCAGAACGCTGAAGCTTTCTTT. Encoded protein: CASSLSQNAEAFF.

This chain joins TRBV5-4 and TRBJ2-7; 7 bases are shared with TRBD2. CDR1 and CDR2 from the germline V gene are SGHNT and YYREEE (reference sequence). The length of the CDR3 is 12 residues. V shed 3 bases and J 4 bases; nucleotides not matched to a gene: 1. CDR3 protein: CASSWGGYEQYF. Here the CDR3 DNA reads TGTGCCAGCAGCTGGGGGGGTTACGAGCAGTACTTC.

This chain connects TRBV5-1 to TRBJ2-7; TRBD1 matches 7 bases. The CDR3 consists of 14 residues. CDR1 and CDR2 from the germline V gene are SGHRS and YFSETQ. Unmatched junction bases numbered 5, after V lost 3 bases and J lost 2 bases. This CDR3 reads CASSYQGVPYEQYF. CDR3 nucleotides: TGCGCCAGCAGCTATCAGGGGGTCCCCTACGAGCAGTACTTC.